Sequencing of this T cell receptor (beta chain) was carried out in a study of Ad26.COV2.S vaccination and SARS-CoV-2 variants. Treatment given: some 19 received Ad26.COV2.S at low or high dose, single or two shots; about 5 received placebo; per-sample allocation not given. On day 63 after the first injection, vaccine and placebo recipients gave samples. The assay was immunoSEQ multiplex PCR, and TCRdb's table has in-frame clones only and misses some. The sample shows 450,000 to 550,000 clones, 80% to 90% of them seen only once. The CDR3 covers 16 residues. The germline CDR1 and CDR2 sequences are SGHTS and YDEGEE. The ends were cut back, 4 bases at V and 0 bases at J, with 15 bases in the middle.

V is TRBV5-8 and J is TRBJ2-3; perhaps TRBD1 as D (6 bases). Sequenced material: peripheral blood, taken in a trial of Ad26.COV2.S vaccine versus placebo. The sequence was collected from a person between 18 and 59 years old who received the Ad26.COV2.S COVID-19 vaccine or a placebo. The DNA of the CDR3 is TGTGCCAGCAGCCCCGGGACACTAACTAGCACAGATACGCAGTATTTT. Translating it yields CASSPGTLTSTDTQYF.